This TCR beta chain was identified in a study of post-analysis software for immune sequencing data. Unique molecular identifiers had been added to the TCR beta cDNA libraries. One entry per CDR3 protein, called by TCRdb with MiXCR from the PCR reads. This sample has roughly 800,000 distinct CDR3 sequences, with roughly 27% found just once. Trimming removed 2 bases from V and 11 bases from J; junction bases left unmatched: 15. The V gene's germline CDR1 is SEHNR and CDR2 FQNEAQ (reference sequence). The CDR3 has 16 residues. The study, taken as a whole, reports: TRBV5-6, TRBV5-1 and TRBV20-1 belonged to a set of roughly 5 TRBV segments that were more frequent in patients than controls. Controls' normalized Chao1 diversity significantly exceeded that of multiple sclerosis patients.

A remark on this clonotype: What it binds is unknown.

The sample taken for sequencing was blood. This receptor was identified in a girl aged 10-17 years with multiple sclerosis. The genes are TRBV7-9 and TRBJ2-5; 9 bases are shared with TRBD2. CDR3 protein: CASSLYIAGASYGQYF. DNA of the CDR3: TGTGCCAGCAGCTTATATATAGCGGGGGCCTCCTACGGGCAGTACTTC.